What follows are 32 T cell receptor beta chains derived from one specimen sequenced in a study of shared clonotypes between healthy human individuals (dated by TCRdb to 2018 to 2021). The method behind the library was the immunoSEQ multiplex PCR assay. TCRdb carries this immuneACCESS record with in-frame sequences only. Its versions omit some clonotypes, under half of them owing to an unresolved V gene in the studies checked, with the rest unexplained. Here the sample has around 2.5 million clones; approximately 93% occur a single time. Together, the top ten hold around 0.37% of the sample. Material for sequencing was naive CD4+ T cells from PBMCs. This specimen's cell subset or site label, interpreted: CD45RA+ positively selected. The origin of the receptors is a man between 18 and 35 years old in good health. Some clones in this sample may be carry-over from other donors' samples.

The table lists this clone with a few counts. The chain joins TRBV7-9 to TRBJ2-7; D is perhaps TRBD1 (6 bases). The germline V gene encodes CDR1 SEHNR and CDR2 FQNEAQ (reference sequence). CDR3 size: 15 residues. The germline V and J ends were trimmed by 1 base and 6 bases, with 16 bases remaining between them. The chain's CDR3 is CASSLVFGTPPEQYF. The CDR3 coding sequence is TGTGCCAGCAGCTTAGTGTTCGGGACACCGCCCGAGCAGTACTTC.

This clone has more than one count but fewer than ten. The chain couples TRBV7-9 to TRBJ1-4, with D unresolved. The CDR3 spans 15 residues. The V and J ends lost 8 bases and 8 bases respectively, with 21 bases between them. Germline V lookup: CDR1 SEHNR, CDR2 FQNEAQ (reference sequence). Here the CDR3 reads CASSWSLTGGEKLFF. The CDR3 bases are TGTGCCAGCTCCTGGTCTCTGACGGGAGGGGAAAAACTGTTTTTT.

The chain links TRBV18 to TRBJ2-7; D is unclear. Germline V gene sequence: CDR1 KGHSH, CDR2 LQKENI. The CDR3 length is 15 residues. V lost 0 bases and J 6 bases, leaving 15 bases between the germline ends. The DNA of the CDR3 is TGTGCCAGCTCACCACCGGGCCTCGGTTTCCGCGAGCAGTACTTC. Protein: CASSPPGLGFREQYF.

About this clone: The same CDR3 is also encoded by other DNA sequences in this sample. The V gene is TRBV11-2, the J gene TRBJ2-2; 8 bases are a match to TRBD1. Per germline, CDR1 SGHAT and CDR2 FQNNGV. The CDR3 has 14 amino acids. The V gene end was trimmed by 6 bases and the J gene end by 4 bases; junction bases not matched to a gene: 4. CDR3: CASRPTGGTGELFF. The DNA for the CDR3 is TGTGCCAGCAGACCAACAGGGGGCACCGGGGAGCTGTTTTTT.

The rearrangement uses TRBV5-1 and TRBJ2-3; D remains ambiguous. Germline lookup yields CDR1 SGHRS and CDR2 YFSETQ. The CDR3 has 15 amino acids. Trimming removed 2 bases from V and 5 bases from J, with 15 bases in between. The CDR3 DNA sequence: TGCGCCAGCAGCTTTTACGGAGCCCCGGGAGATACGCAGTATTTT. Translation: CASSFYGAPGDTQYF.

This chain joins TRBV18 and TRBJ1-1; D gene ambiguous. The CDR3 is 13 amino acids. Germline lookup yields CDR1 KGHSH and CDR2 LQKENI. The CDR3 spells CEGTRALNTEAFF. The CDR3 DNA reads TGTGAGGGCACGCGAGCTTTGAACACTGAAGCTTTCTTT.

The chain couples TRBV5-1 to TRBJ2-6; 8 nucleotides align to TRBD1. Germline CDR1 is SGHRS and CDR2 is YFSETQ. This CDR3 is built from 18 residues. The V segment lost 0 bases and the J segment 2 bases; nucleotides outside the gene matches: 7. CDR3 sequence reads: CASSLGGQALAGANVLTF. CDR3 bases: TGCGCCAGCAGCTTGGGGGGACAGGCGTTAGCTGGGGCCAACGTCCTGACTTTC.

This rearrangement joins TRBV18 to TRBJ2-5; D perhaps matches TRBD1 (5 bases). This CDR3 is 15 amino acids long. V was trimmed by 2 bases and J by 2 bases, leaving 12 bases between them. From germline, CDR1 is KGHSH and CDR2 LQKENI. CDR3 sequence reads: CASSPGARGQETQYF. For the CDR3, the DNA is TGTGCCAGCTCACCAGGGGCACGTGGACAAGAGACCCAGTACTTC.

As DNA, the CDR3 is TGTGCCAGCGAAAAGAGGGGCGGGAGAGGAGACGAGCAGTACTTC. Translation: CASEKRGGRGDEQYF. The chain combines TRBV6-5 with TRBJ2-7, with 7 bases matching TRBD2. The V gene's germline CDR1 is MNHEY and CDR2 SVGAGI. Trimming at V came to 8 bases and at J to 5 bases, leaving 15 bases not matched to a gene. This CDR3 has 15 amino acids.

The chain recombines TRBV2 with TRBJ1-4; tentatively, D is TRBD1 (5 bases). The CDR3 is 15 residues long. V lost 2 bases to trimming and J lost 3 bases, with 10 bases between them. Germline CDR1 SNHLY, CDR2 FYNNEI. The CDR3 is CASSERGRPNEKLFF. CDR3 DNA: TGTGCCAGCAGTGAACGGGGCAGGCCTAATGAAAAACTGTTTTTT.

The chain combines TRBV5-6 with TRBJ2-6; 7 bases fit TRBD2. Germline V gives CDR1 SGHDT, CDR2 YYEEEE. Losses at the gene ends were 4 bases for V and 0 bases for J; bases not matched to a gene: 4. The CDR3 has 16 amino acids. This CDR3 reads CASSHPGGSGANVLTF. CDR3 nucleotides: TGTGCCAGCAGCCATCCGGGGGGCTCTGGGGCCAACGTCCTGACTTTC.

A word on this clone: The sample has other DNA sequences that encode this CDR3 too. The genes are TRBV20-1 and TRBJ2-1; either TRBD1 or TRBD2 may supply D (5 bases each). Per germline, CDR1 DFQATT and CDR2 SNEGSKA (reference sequence). The CDR3 has 11 amino acids. Trimming took off 2 bases at V and 10 bases at J, with 9 bases between the two ends. The CDR3 region is CSARTRGEQFF. The CDR3 coding sequence is TGCAGTGCTAGAACTCGGGGCGAGCAGTTCTTC.

This sequence joins TRBV5-1 and TRBJ2-6, with 9 bases identical to TRBD1. Germline V gene sequence: CDR1 SGHRS, CDR2 YFSETQ. J gave up 2 bases and V 4 bases, and 7 bases lay outside the gene matches. The CDR3 totals 17 residues. In nucleotides, the CDR3 is TGCGCCAGCAGCACTGGGACAGGGCCCCCTGGGGCCAACGTCCTGACTTTC. It encodes CASSTGTGPPGANVLTF.

This chain connects TRBV18 to TRBJ2-1; 8 bases align to TRBD2. CDR1 is KGHSH, CDR2 LQKENI, per germline. The V segment lost 5 bases and the J segment 4 bases; nucleotides outside the gene matches: 19. CDR3 size: 19 residues. The CDR3 sequence is CASSSSSWGSGTSYNEQFF. The DNA for the CDR3 is TGTGCCAGCTCATCCTCATCGTGGGGTAGCGGGACTTCTTACAATGAGCAGTTCTTC.

The chain couples TRBV5-1 to TRBJ2-5, with TRBD1 as a possible D gene (6 bases). V lost 9 bases, J lost 2 bases, and 14 bases lay in between. Germline V lookup: CDR1 SGHRS, CDR2 YFSETQ. This CDR3 comprises 13 residues. The CDR3 protein is CATSGASQETQYF. In DNA, the CDR3 is TGCGCCACCTCAGGGGCTAGTCAAGAGACCCAGTACTTC.

This clone turned up a few times. This rearrangement joins TRBV28 to TRBJ1-2; 7 bases fit TRBD1. This CDR3 is 16 amino acids long. V shed 7 bases, J shed 2 bases, and the junction held 13 bases outside the gene matches. The germline gives CDR1 MDHEN, CDR2 SYDVKM. This chain's CDR3 is CASTPGGGGRNYGYTF. CDR3 coding DNA: TGTGCCAGCACCCCAGGGGGTGGCGGACGGAACTATGGCTACACCTTC.

The CDR3 protein is CASSTGLSSYNEQFF. CDR3 DNA: TGCGCCAGCAGCACGGGACTCAGCTCCTACAATGAGCAGTTCTTC. The chain is built from TRBV5-1 and TRBJ2-1; D may be TRBD2 (6 bases). CDR1 is SGHRS, CDR2 YFSETQ, per germline. Trimming shortened V by 4 bases and J by 0 bases, and 11 bases separated the two germline ends. The CDR3 totals 15 residues.

This clone was counted once. This CDR3 is CASSEWTGRPYGYTF. DNA for the CDR3: TGTGCCAGCAGTGAATGGACAGGGCGCCCCTATGGCTACACCTTC. The rearrangement joins TRBV6-1 to TRBJ1-2, with 8 nucleotides matching TRBD1. Germline assignment: CDR1 MNHNS and CDR2 SASEGT. V shed 2 bases and J 4 bases; nucleotides not matched to a gene: 6. This CDR3 region has 15 residues.

The rearrangement joins TRBV4-1 to TRBJ2-3; 12 bases align to TRBD2. Unmatched junction bases numbered 6, after V lost 5 bases and J lost 0 bases. Germline V gene lookup returns CDR1 MGHRA and CDR2 YSYEKL. The CDR3 is 17 amino acids. CDR3 nucleotide sequence: TGCGCCAGCAGCAAGACTAGCGGGAGTACCAGCACAGATACGCAGTATTTT. Its translation: CASSKTSGSTSTDTQYF.

V and J are TRBV18 and TRBJ1-1; 10 positions agree with TRBD1. Trimming removed 3 bases from V and 8 bases from J; junction bases left unmatched: 9. Germline lookup yields CDR1 KGHSH and CDR2 LQKENI. The CDR3 has 15 residues. CDR3 protein: CASSPGQGSPIEAFF. DNA of the CDR3: TGTGCCAGCTCACCGGGACAGGGGTCACCTATAGAAGCTTTCTTT.

The rearrangement joins TRBV9 to TRBJ1-1, with D possibly being TRBD1 (5 bases). The germline V and J ends were trimmed by 4 bases and 11 bases, with 18 bases remaining between them. CDR1 is SGDLS and CDR2 is YYNGEE in the germline V gene. There are 13 residues in the CDR3. Here the CDR3 DNA reads TGTGCCAGCAGCTCCTTGATGGACAACGGGGCTTTCTTT. Its translation is CASSSLMDNGAFF.

V and J are TRBV4-2 and TRBJ1-4; D gene unclear. Trimming took 0 bases from V and 3 from J, leaving 8 bases between them. Germline V gives CDR1 LGHNA, CDR2 YNFKEQ. The CDR3 covers 15 residues. CDR3 nucleotides: TGTGCCAGCAGCCAAGATCCGGGCCCTAATGAAAAACTGTTTTTT. This translates into CASSQDPGPNEKLFF.

The chain has TRBV30 and TRBJ2-4, with D tentatively TRBD2 (6 bases). The CDR3 length is 16 residues. Germline CDR1 reads GTSNPN; CDR2 reads SVGIG (reference sequence). V lost 2 bases, J lost 6 bases, and 20 bases lay in between. CDR3 in DNA: TGTGCCTGGAGTCTAGCGACTACTACGGTACGAAACATTCAGTACTTC. Translation gives CAWSLATTTVRNIQYF.

This chain uses TRBV4-2 with TRBJ2-3; TRBD2 is a possible D gene (5 bases). Trimming took 0 bases from V and 1 from J, leaving 8 bases between them. This CDR3 is built from 15 residues. In germline, CDR1 is LGHNA, CDR2 YNFKEQ. The CDR3 DNA is TGTGCCAGCAGCCAAGAGGAACTAGGCACAGATACGCAGTATTTT. It codes for CASSQEELGTDTQYF.

In the case of this clone: Other nucleotide sequences from this sample produce the same CDR3. The chain has TRBV18 and TRBJ2-7; 8 bases are shared with TRBD1. The germline CDR1 and CDR2 sequences are KGHSH and LQKENI. This CDR3 region has 14 residues. Trimming cost V 2 bases and J 4 bases; bases outside gene matches: 4. For the CDR3, the DNA is TGTGCCAGCTCACCAATTGGACAGGGTTACGAGCAGTACTTC. This gives the protein CASSPIGQGYEQYF.

The rearrangement joins TRBV7-2 to TRBJ2-6, with 11 bases that match TRBD2. The CDR3 covers 18 residues. Germline V gives CDR1 SGHTA, CDR2 FQGNSA. The trim removed 5 bases at V and 2 bases at J, leaving 8 bases unmatched. CDR3 in amino acids: CASSGTSGSPPGANVLTF. In DNA form, the CDR3 reads TGTGCCAGCAGCGGCACTAGCGGGAGCCCTCCTGGGGCCAACGTCCTGACTTTC. Full variable domain (outside the CDR3, taken from reference TRBV7-2 and TRBJ2-6): GAGVSQSPSNKVTEKGKDVELRCDPISGHTALYWYRQSLGQGLEFLIYFQGNSAPDKSGLPSDRFSAERTGGSVSTLTIQRTQQEDSAVYLCASSGTSGSPPGANVLTFGAGSRLTVL.

This clone was seen a handful of times. CDR3: CASSFRVVNTGELFF. CDR3 nucleotide sequence: TGTGCCAGCAGCTTCCGGGTCGTTAACACCGGGGAGCTGTTTTTT. The chain joins TRBV7-2 to TRBJ2-2, with D uncertain. The CDR3 is 15 amino acids. Germline V gives CDR1 SGHTA, CDR2 FQGNSA. The V end lost 3 bases, the J end lost 2 bases, and 10 bases lay between the germline ends. Combining the CDR3 with reference TRBV7-2 and TRBJ2-2 gives the whole variable domain GAGVSQSPSNKVTEKGKDVELRCDPISGHTALYWYRQSLGQGLEFLIYFQGNSAPDKSGLPSDRFSAERTGGSVSTLTIQRTQQEDSAVYLCASSFRVVNTGELFFGEGSRLTVL.

The CDR3 region is CSVWMTGEMNTEAFF. The CDR3 DNA follows: TGCAGCGTTTGGATGACGGGGGAGATGAACACTGAAGCTTTCTTT. V gene TRBV29-1 combines with J gene TRBJ1-1; perhaps TRBD1 as D (5 bases). Germline loops: CDR1 SQVTM, CDR2 ANQGSEA. The CDR3 covers 15 residues. Trimming pared 5 bases from V and 0 bases from J, leaving 16 bases between.

The rearrangement links TRBV27 to TRBJ2-3, with a possible D match to TRBD2 (6 bases). CDR3 size: 15 residues. V lost 4 bases and J lost 0, with 11 bases in between. CDR1 and CDR2 (germline): MNHEY, SMNVEV (reference sequence). This CDR3 reads CASSYGRISTDTQYF. The CDR3 DNA reads TGTGCCAGCAGTTACGGGAGAATCAGCACAGATACGCAGTATTTT.

The chain joins TRBV5-5 to TRBJ2-7, with a possible D match to TRBD2 (6 bases). This CDR3 is built from 15 residues. CDR1 and CDR2 (germline): SGHKS, YYEKEE (reference sequence). V lost 1 base to trimming and J lost 4 bases, with 15 bases between them. The DNA of the CDR3 is TGTGCCAGCAGCTTGACCTTGGGGGAGGCGTACGAGCAGTACTTC. Protein: CASSLTLGEAYEQYF.

This chain links TRBV7-9 with TRBJ1-3; D uncertain. This CDR3 is built from 13 residues. Germline V gene lookup returns CDR1 SEHNR and CDR2 FQNEAQ (reference sequence). Trimming took 2 bases from V and 3 from J, leaving 5 bases between them. DNA of the CDR3: TGTGCCAGCAGCTTATTTGGTGGAAACACCATATATTTT. Protein product: CASSLFGGNTIYF.

This clone was recorded only once. V and J are TRBV7-2 and TRBJ2-1; D not resolved. V lost 4 bases to trimming and J lost 6 bases, with 10 bases between them. Germline-derived CDR1 and CDR2 are SGHTA and FQGNSA. The CDR3 consists of 13 residues. The CDR3 nucleotides read TGTGCCAGCAGCTCACCAGCGCTCAATGAGCAGTTCTTC. Protein sequence: CASSSPALNEQFF. Using reference TRBV7-2 and TRBJ2-1 for the parts outside the CDR3, the full variable domain is GAGVSQSPSNKVTEKGKDVELRCDPISGHTALYWYRQSLGQGLEFLIYFQGNSAPDKSGLPSDRFSAERTGGSVSTLTIQRTQQEDSAVYLCASSSPALNEQFFGPGTRLTVL.